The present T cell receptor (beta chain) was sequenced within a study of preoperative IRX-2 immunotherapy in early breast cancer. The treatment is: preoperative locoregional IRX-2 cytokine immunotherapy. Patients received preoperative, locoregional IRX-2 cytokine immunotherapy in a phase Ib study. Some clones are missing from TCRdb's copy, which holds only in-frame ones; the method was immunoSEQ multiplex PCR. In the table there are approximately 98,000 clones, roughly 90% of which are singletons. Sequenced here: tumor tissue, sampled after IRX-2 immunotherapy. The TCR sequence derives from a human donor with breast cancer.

The CDR3 protein is CASSSASPNRGQEEGYTF. The CDR3 DNA is TGTGCCAGCAGTTCCGCCTCCCCCAACAGGGGGCAGGAGGAAGGCTACACCTTC. The chain carries TRBV6-8 and TRBJ1-2, with 9 bases matching TRBD1. The CDR3 runs to 18 residues. V gave up 4 bases and J gave up 8 bases; unmatched junction bases: 20. Germline CDR1 is MNHGY and CDR2 is SAAAGT.